A selection of T cell receptor beta chains follows, all from one sample in a study of glioma-infiltrating T cells. Each CDR3 protein is one row after TCRdb ran MiXCR on the multiplex PCR reads. The repertoire holds around 180,000 distinct CDR3 sequences, with 43% as singletons. Sequencing was performed on glioma tissue, nonneoplastic brain tissue, or PBMCs (not recorded which). The receptors were gathered from a human donor with low-grade glioma or glioblastoma, undergoing nonglioma brain surgery, or in good health (not recorded which). Each CDR3 is given with its conserved first and last residue. A D gene is named only where the DNA matches it firmly. Part of the rows lack a size; the others show once, few, many or a class for expanded clones.

V gene: TRBV20-1
D gene: -
clone size: many
J gene: TRBJ2-7
CDR3 protein: CSALGDGRGSYEQYF
CDR3 DNA: TGCAGTGCTCTGGGGGACGGGAGAGGGTCCTACGAGCAGTACTTC

V gene: TRBV18
D gene: -
clone size: -
J gene: TRBJ2-7
CDR3 protein: CASSETPLPSGEQYF
CDR3 DNA: TGTGCCAGCTCGGAAACCCCCCTCCCCTCGGGGGAGCAGTACTTC

V gene: TRBV28
D gene: -
clone size: many
J gene: TRBJ2-7
CDR3 protein: CASSLPAAHYEQYF
CDR3 DNA: TGTGCCAGCAGTTTACCAGCAGCCCACTACGAGCAGTACTTC

V gene: TRBV28
D gene: TRBD2
clone size: -
J gene: TRBJ2-2
CDR3 protein: CASSYGVAGGNTGELFF
CDR3 DNA: TGTGCCAGCAGCTACGGGGTGGCGGGAGGGAACACCGGGGAGCTGTTTTTT

V gene: TRBV3-1
D gene: -
clone size: many
J gene: TRBJ1-1
CDR3 protein: CASSQVQGDTEAFF
CDR3 DNA: TGTGCCAGCAGCCAGGTCCAGGGTGACACTGAAGCTTTCTTT

V gene: TRBV5-1
D gene: -
clone size: -
J gene: TRBJ2-3
CDR3 protein: CASSVTRDGIPVTDTQYF
CDR3 DNA: TGCGCCAGCAGCGTGACTAGGGACGGGATACCTGTCACAGATACGCAGTATTTT

V gene: TRBV2
D gene: -
clone size: many
J gene: TRBJ1-2
CDR3 protein: CASSEERRYGYTF
CDR3 DNA: TGTGCCAGCAGTGAAGAACGGAGGTATGGCTACACCTTC

V gene: TRBV19
D gene: -
clone size: -
J gene: TRBJ1-1
CDR3 protein: CATTSPMKTEAFF
CDR3 DNA: TGTGCCACCACGTCTCCTATGAAAACTGAAGCTTTCTTT

V gene: TRBV28
D gene: -
clone size: -
J gene: TRBJ1-3
CDR3 protein: CASSPGGGKGSTIYF
CDR3 DNA: TGTGCCAGCAGTCCGGGGGGGGGGAAAGGAAGCACCATATATTTT

V gene: TRBV11-1
D gene: -
clone size: -
J gene: TRBJ2-2
CDR3 protein: CASSTGEGNTGELFF
CDR3 DNA: TGTGCCAGCAGTACGGGAGAGGGGAACACCGGGGAGCTGTTTTTT

V gene: TRBV6-4
D gene: -
clone size: many
J gene: TRBJ1-1
CDR3 protein: CASSERSGNTEAFF
CDR3 DNA: TGTGCCAGCAGTGAGCGTTCCGGGAACACTGAAGCTTTCTTT

V gene: TRBV28
D gene: TRBD2
clone size: many
J gene: TRBJ2-3
CDR3 protein: CASSLSGTRVDTQYF
CDR3 DNA: TGTGCCAGCAGTTTGAGCGGGACCCGCGTAGATACGCAGTATTTT

V gene: TRBV5-5
D gene: -
clone size: -
J gene: TRBJ2-5
CDR3 protein: CASSSPFGAQTQYF
CDR3 DNA: TGTGCCAGCAGCTCCCCCTTCGGGGCACAGACCCAGTACTTC

V gene: TRBV5-1
D gene: -
clone size: -
J gene: TRBJ2-7
CDR3 protein: CASSLTGVYTYEQYF
CDR3 DNA: TGCGCCAGCAGCCTTACAGGAGTGTATACCTACGAGCAGTACTTC

V gene: TRBV7-2
D gene: -
clone size: many
J gene: TRBJ2-3
CDR3 protein: CASSLQAGGPTDTQYF
CDR3 DNA: TGTGCCAGCAGCTTACAAGCGGGCGGGCCCACAGATACGCAGTATTTT

V gene: TRBV20-1
D gene: TRBD2
clone size: many
J gene: TRBJ2-1
CDR3 protein: CSAQSGLAVYNEQFF
CDR3 DNA: TGCAGTGCCCAGTCGGGACTAGCGGTCTACAATGAGCAGTTCTTC

V gene: TRBV20-1
D gene: -
clone size: many
J gene: TRBJ2-7
CDR3 protein: CSARDSYSSYEQYF
CDR3 DNA: TGCAGTGCTAGGGATAGCTACAGCTCCTACGAGCAGTACTTC

V gene: TRBV20-1
D gene: -
clone size: -
J gene: TRBJ2-5
CDR3 protein: CSARGRTGIQETKYF
CDR3 DNA: TGCAGTGCTAGAGGTCGAACAGGGATCCAAGAGACCAAGTACTTC

V gene: TRBV28
D gene: -
clone size: many
J gene: TRBJ1-5
CDR3 protein: CASSLPGRTQPQHF
CDR3 DNA: TGTGCCAGCAGTTTACCAGGCAGGACCCAGCCCCAGCATTTT

V gene: TRBV5-1
D gene: TRBD1
clone size: -
J gene: TRBJ1-1
CDR3 protein: CASSLSPRGRGMNTEAFF
CDR3 DNA: TGCGCCAGCAGCTTGTCCCCCAGGGGGAGGGGGATGAACACTGAAGCTTTCTTT

V gene: TRBV2
D gene: TRBD1
clone size: few
J gene: TRBJ2-7
CDR3 protein: CASRPGTGVVGEQYF
CDR3 DNA: TGTGCCAGCAGACCCGGGACAGGGGTGGTCGGCGAGCAGTACTTC

V gene: TRBV6-6
D gene: -
clone size: many
J gene: TRBJ2-7
CDR3 protein: CASSYSGGEYEQYF
CDR3 DNA: TGTGCCAGCAGTTACTCAGGCGGGGAATACGAGCAGTACTTC

V gene: TRBV28
D gene: -
clone size: many
J gene: TRBJ2-3
CDR3 protein: CASSSLKTTIGTDTQYF
CDR3 DNA: TGTGCCAGCAGTTCCCTTAAGACTACAATAGGCACAGATACGCAGTATTTT

V gene: TRBV7-2
D gene: TRBD2
clone size: many
J gene: TRBJ2-3
CDR3 protein: CASSSRLAVSTDTQYF
CDR3 DNA: TGTGCCAGCAGCTCCAGACTAGCGGTTAGCACAGATACGCAGTATTTT

V gene: TRBV4-2
D gene: TRBD2
clone size: many
J gene: TRBJ2-7
CDR3 protein: CASTPGGWDGDYEQYF
CDR3 DNA: TGTGCCAGCACACCCGGGGGGTGGGACGGCGACTACGAGCAGTACTTC

V gene: TRBV27
D gene: -
clone size: -
J gene: TRBJ1-1
CDR3 protein: CASSPRVSTEAFF
CDR3 DNA: TGTGCCAGCAGCCCCCGGGTATCCACTGAAGCTTTCTTT

V gene: TRBV27
D gene: TRBD2
clone size: many
J gene: TRBJ2-5
CDR3 protein: CASSLLGSGGETQYF
CDR3 DNA: TGTGCCAGCAGTTTACTGGGGAGCGGGGGAGAGACCCAGTACTTC

V gene: TRBV7-2
D gene: TRBD1
clone size: many
J gene: TRBJ1-2
CDR3 protein: CASSPPTGVLYGYTF
CDR3 DNA: TGTGCCAGCAGCCCACCAACAGGGGTTCTCTATGGCTACACCTTC

V gene: TRBV24-1
D gene: -
clone size: many
J gene: TRBJ2-6
CDR3 protein: CASNVLTF
CDR3 DNA: TGTGCCTCGAACGTCCTGACTTTC

V gene: TRBV27
D gene: -
clone size: -
J gene: TRBJ2-3
CDR3 protein: CSSSTIGIADTQYF
CDR3 DNA: TGTTCCAGCTCGACTATCGGGATAGCAGATACGCAGTATTTT

V gene: TRBV7-8
D gene: TRBD1
clone size: many
J gene: TRBJ2-6
CDR3 protein: CASSLFTGQGANVLTF
CDR3 DNA: TGTGCCAGCAGCTTATTTACGGGACAGGGGGCCAACGTCCTGACTTTC

V gene: TRBV25-1
D gene: -
clone size: -
J gene: TRBJ1-5
CDR3 protein: CASSLSPYGDQHQHF
CDR3 DNA: TGTGCCAGCAGTTTAAGTCCCTACGGGGATCAGCACCAGCATTTT

V gene: TRBV7-2
D gene: TRBD2
clone size: -
J gene: TRBJ2-1
CDR3 protein: CASSMTGTSGSRAYNEQFF
CDR3 DNA: TGTGCCAGCAGCATGACCGGGACTAGCGGGAGTAGGGCCTACAATGAGCAGTTCTTC

V gene: TRBV28
D gene: TRBD2
clone size: many
J gene: TRBJ2-1
CDR3 protein: CASSRLAGGPHEQFF
CDR3 DNA: TGTGCCAGCAGCAGGCTAGCGGGAGGGCCCCATGAGCAGTTCTTC

V gene: TRBV3-1
D gene: -
clone size: few
J gene: TRBJ2-7
CDR3 protein: CASSLAERSYEQYF
CDR3 DNA: TGTGCCAGCAGCCTAGCGGAACGCTCCTACGAGCAGTACTTC

V gene: TRBV29-1
D gene: -
clone size: -
J gene: TRBJ2-7
CDR3 protein: CRVEEEADEQYF
CDR3 DNA: TGCAGAGTTGAAGAGGAGGCAGATGAGCAGTACTTC

V gene: TRBV7-2
D gene: -
clone size: few
J gene: TRBJ2-7
CDR3 protein: CASSSFGPYEQYF
CDR3 DNA: TGTGCCAGCAGCTCTTTCGGCCCCTACGAGCAGTACTTC

V gene: TRBV28
D gene: TRBD2
clone size: many
J gene: TRBJ2-5
CDR3 protein: CASGLAGGAEETQYF
CDR3 DNA: TGTGCCAGCGGATTAGCGGGAGGAGCTGAAGAGACCCAGTACTTC

V gene: TRBV6-2/TRBV6-3
D gene: -
clone size: many
J gene: TRBJ2-1
CDR3 protein: CASSFLTGVEQFF
CDR3 DNA: TGTGCCAGCAGTTTCCTTACAGGTGTCGAGCAGTTCTTC

V gene: TRBV6-1
D gene: TRBD2
clone size: -
J gene: TRBJ2-1
CDR3 protein: CATGLAGGDEQFF
CDR3 DNA: TGTGCCACCGGACTAGCGGGAGGGGATGAGCAGTTCTTC

V gene: TRBV27
D gene: TRBD2
clone size: -
J gene: TRBJ2-7
CDR3 protein: CASSLRAGVEQYF
CDR3 DNA: TGTGCCAGCAGTTTACGTGCGGGAGTTGAGCAGTACTTC

V gene: TRBV28
D gene: -
clone size: many
J gene: TRBJ1-2
CDR3 protein: CASSQDTGRDGYTF
CDR3 DNA: TGTGCCAGCAGCCAAGATACGGGGAGGGATGGCTACACCTTC

V gene: TRBV19
D gene: -
clone size: -
J gene: TRBJ2-5
CDR3 protein: CASSMSDRETQYF
CDR3 DNA: TGTGCCAGTAGTATGTCAGATCGCGAGACCCAGTACTTC

V gene: TRBV19
D gene: TRBD1
clone size: -
J gene: TRBJ2-7
CDR3 protein: CASSISRGLEQYF
CDR3 DNA: TGTGCCAGTAGTATCTCCAGGGGGCTTGAGCAGTACTTC

V gene: TRBV28
D gene: TRBD1
clone size: many
J gene: TRBJ2-1
CDR3 protein: CASIGQGVYNEQFF
CDR3 DNA: TGTGCCAGCATTGGACAGGGGGTCTACAATGAGCAGTTCTTC

V gene: TRBV5-6
D gene: TRBD2
clone size: -
J gene: TRBJ2-7
CDR3 protein: CASRMKTSVSYEQYF
CDR3 DNA: TGTGCCAGCAGGATGAAGACTAGCGTCTCCTACGAGCAGTACTTC

V gene: TRBV15
D gene: -
clone size: many
J gene: TRBJ2-7
CDR3 protein: CATSRDRDSPEQYF
CDR3 DNA: TGTGCCACCAGCAGAGATCGTGATAGTCCAGAGCAGTACTTC

V gene: TRBV20-1
D gene: -
clone size: many
J gene: TRBJ1-5
CDR3 protein: CSASDGALGNQPQHF
CDR3 DNA: TGCAGTGCTAGTGATGGGGCTTTGGGCAATCAGCCCCAGCATTTT

V gene: TRBV5-1
D gene: -
clone size: -
J gene: TRBJ2-1
CDR3 protein: CASSLEAASYNEQFF
CDR3 DNA: TGCGCCAGCAGCTTGGAGGCTGCATCCTACAATGAGCAGTTCTTC

V gene: TRBV27
D gene: -
clone size: -
J gene: TRBJ2-3
CDR3 protein: CASSYFADSPTDKQYF
CDR3 DNA: TGTGCCAGCAGTTACTTTGCCGACAGCCCGACAGATAAGCAGTATTTT